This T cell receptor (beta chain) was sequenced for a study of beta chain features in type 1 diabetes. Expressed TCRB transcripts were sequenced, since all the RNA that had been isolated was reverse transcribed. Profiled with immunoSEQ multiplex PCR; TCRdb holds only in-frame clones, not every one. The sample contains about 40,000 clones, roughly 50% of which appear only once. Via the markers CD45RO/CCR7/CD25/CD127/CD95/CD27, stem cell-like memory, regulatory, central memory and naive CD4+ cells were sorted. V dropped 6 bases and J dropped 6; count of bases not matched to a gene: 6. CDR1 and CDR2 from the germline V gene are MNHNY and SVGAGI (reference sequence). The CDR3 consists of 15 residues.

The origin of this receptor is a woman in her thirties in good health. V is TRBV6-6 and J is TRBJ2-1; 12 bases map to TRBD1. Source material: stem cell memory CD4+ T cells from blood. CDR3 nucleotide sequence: TGTGCCAGCAGCTTCCGGGACAGGGGGCGCAATGAGCAGTTCTTC. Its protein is CASSFRDRGRNEQFF.